Listed below are T cell receptor beta chains from one sample, sequenced in a study of CD8 T cells in Susac syndrome. MiXCR, applied by TCRdb to the immunoSEQ multiplex PCR reads, yields one record per CDR3 protein. The table lists approximately 160,000 distinct CDR3 sequences, about 96% of them singletons. Sequencing used CD4+ T cells from PBMCs. Receptors were obtained from a human donor with Susac syndrome. The CDR3 runs from the conserved cysteine through the conserved F or W. The order of the fields is V gene, J gene, CDR3 protein.

TRBV2	TRBJ1-1	CASSEAVVGAFF
TRBV20-1	TRBJ1-3	CSAGRVGGNTIYF
TRBV7-9	TRBJ2-5	CASSRPGLATSVSRETQYF
TRBV4-1	TRBJ2-3	CASSQDWGIQGTQYF
TRBV14	TRBJ2-7	CASSQRAAGYEQYF
TRBV5-6	TRBJ2-6	CASSLTGTGGSGANVLTF
TRBV20-1	TRBJ2-4	CSAPVGKDIQYF
TRBV30	TRBJ1-1	CAWRGNTEAFF
TRBV20-1	TRBJ1-2	CSASPPSGYANYGYTF
TRBV29-1	TRBJ2-5	CSVEASFGRGQYF
TRBV5-1	TRBJ2-7	CASSGSYEQYF
TRBV20-1	TRBJ2-7	CSARDQPGQGREQYF
TRBV7-9	TRBJ1-5	CASSLVGENQPQHF
TRBV9	TRBJ2-1	CASSQRLAGKLNEQFF
TRBV7-8	TRBJ1-1	CASSFDRAVGEAFF
TRBV24-1	TRBJ1-2	CATSDPGRTDGYTF
TRBV13	TRBJ2-3	CASSPILTSGRATTDTQYF
TRBV11-2	TRBJ1-2	CASSSDLYGYTF
TRBV28	TRBJ2-7	CASSLWASTEQYF
TRBV3-1	TRBJ2-3	CASSPKRLAGSDTQYF
TRBV5-6	TRBJ2-1	CASNSDYHNEQFF
TRBV11-2	TRBJ1-5	CASSSGPETYQPQHF
TRBV25-1	TRBJ1-6	CASRYANSPLHF
TRBV5-4	TRBJ2-5	CASSFVAGAGQETQYF
TRBV29-1	TRBJ1-3	CSVQGSSGNTIYF
TRBV20-1	TRBJ1-3	CSARVPGAAAGNTIYF
TRBV5-6	TRBJ2-3	CASSFGQSFTDTQYF
TRBV27	TRBJ1-2	CARTVNGYTF
TRBV5-1	TRBJ2-5	CASVLIQTQYF
TRBV27	TRBJ2-6	CASSFGGRAGANVLTF
TRBV6-1	TRBJ2-4	CASSQGGDRGYF
TRBV6-5	TRBJ1-1	CATYQGLTEAFF
TRBV19	TRBJ2-5	CASRLAGETQYF
TRBV6-2/TRBV6-3	TRBJ2-7	CASSYVTEQYF
TRBV18	TRBJ1-2	CASSPDAGPYGYTF
TRBV6-2/TRBV6-3	TRBJ2-5	CATSDQGQETQYF
TRBV20-1	TRBJ2-4	CSVKETSNIQYF
TRBV30	TRBJ2-2	CAWSPGQGYPGELFF
TRBV28	TRBJ2-3	CASSLVQGTDTQYF
TRBV20-1	TRBJ2-7	CSANQVQPGSYEQYF
TRBV9	TRBJ2-5	CASSGDRDQETQYF
TRBV29-1	TRBJ2-7	CSVETSGRVYEQYF
TRBV20-1	TRBJ2-5	CSARAIETQYF
TRBV29-1	TRBJ1-5	CSPGDAQHF
TRBV3-1	TRBJ1-2	CASSQRSNYGYTF
TRBV24-1	TRBJ1-2	CATSARDSYGYTF
TRBV20-1	TRBJ2-1	CSASRGSSYNEQFF
TRBV28	TRBJ2-2	CASRTNRVNTGELFF
TRBV28	TRBJ2-7	CASTLGQGRYEQYF
TRBV7-2	TRBJ2-5	CASSLPGLSQETQYF
TRBV20-1	TRBJ2-7	CSARGGHEQYF
TRBV20-1	TRBJ2-1	CSARTILGGGIEGEQFF
TRBV29-1	TRBJ1-1	CSVEVGGINTEAFF
TRBV5-1	TRBJ1-5	CASSVDQNGQPQHF
TRBV28	TRBJ1-2	CASSLRDRPGYTF
TRBV14	TRBJ1-1	CASSLGRSTEAFF
TRBV7-9	TRBJ2-1	CASSPDRVVLYNEQFF